These 2 T cell receptor beta chains came from one sample sequenced in a study of blood T cell repertoires in COVID-19. TCRdb's copy holds only in-frame clones and misses some; the assay was immunoSEQ multiplex PCR. This repertoire shows 300,000 to 450,000 clones, 85% found once; its top ten account for roughly 3.6%. Sequenced material: peripheral blood. These receptors came from a woman aged 18-29 years with acute or convalescent COVID-19.

CDR3 bases: TGTGCCAGCAGCCAAGCGGGAGGGGTCCCCGGGGAGCTGTTTTTT. Translated, it gives CASSQAGGVPGELFF. The chain joins TRBV4-2 to TRBJ2-2, with 8 bases that match TRBD2. V was pared by 1 base and J by 6 bases, with 4 bases of the junction left unmatched. The length of the CDR3 is 15 residues. Germline V CDR1 and CDR2: LGHNA, YNFKEQ.

V usage is TRBV18 and J usage is TRBJ1-6; 7 positions match TRBD1. The V gene end was trimmed by 4 bases and the J gene end by 7 bases; junction bases not matched to a gene: 16. CDR3 length: 18 amino acids. Germline loops: CDR1 KGHSH, CDR2 LQKENI. In DNA form, the CDR3 reads TGTGCCAGCTCACTTTCTGCTGACAGGGTCCTTCCGAATTCACCCCTCCACTTT. Its protein is CASSLSADRVLPNSPLHF.